This paragraph covers one T cell receptor beta chain sequence. The data originate from a study of long-term antiretroviral therapy in people with HIV. They ran version v3.0 of the immunoSEQ assay at survey level. The protocol was immunoSEQ multiplex PCR, while the TCRdb copy is restricted to in-frame clones and leaves out a portion. The repertoire holds around 20,000 clones, with around four fifths as singletons. CDR3 length equals 12 residues. V was pared by 7 bases and J by 5 bases, with 11 bases between. Germline V gene data show CDR1 as MNHNS and CDR2 as SASEGT. One or more pre-ART and two or more post-ART PBMC samples were available from each donor.

Sequenced material: unsorted PBMCs, taken 5.9 years after starting antiretroviral therapy. The sequence came from a man between 25 and 39 years old with HIV. J is TRBJ2-5 and V is TRBV6-1; no definite D call. DNA of the CDR3: TGTGCCAGCAACGGCCCTGGGGAGACCCAGTACTTC. It translates to CASNGPGETQYF.